The 15 T cell receptor beta chains reported below all come from one sample, sequenced in a study of molecular identifiers for immune sequencing clone quantification. TCRdb reanalysed the PCR reads using MiXCR and keeps one entry per CDR3 protein. The profile shows 400,000 to 600,000 distinct CDR3 sequences, about 22% of them singletons. The sequenced sample consisted of naive CD8+ T cells from blood, with Jurkat cell RNA spiked in. Subset noted: FACS-sorted CD8+CD4-CCR7+CD45RA+ naive T cells. The receptor set was obtained from a human donor in good health. Some libraries in this study had Jurkat cell RNA spiked in.

This chain uses TRBV6-2 or TRBV6-3 with TRBJ2-5; D perhaps matches TRBD1 (6 bases). This CDR3 has 19 residues. From germline, CDR1 is MNHEY and CDR2 SVGEGT. Trimming pared 4 bases from V and 0 bases from J, leaving 24 bases between. CDR3 amino acids: CASSSTTENPRGYQETQYF. DNA of the CDR3: TGTGCCAGCAGTTCGACTACAGAGAATCCAAGGGGGTACCAAGAGACCCAGTACTTC.

This clonotype was seen only a few times. This rearrangement joins TRBV30 to TRBJ2-7, with D unresolved. Germline V CDR1 and CDR2: GTSNPN, SVGIG (reference sequence). This CDR3 region has 13 residues. The V gene lost 0 bases and the J gene lost 2 bases, with 8 bases spanning the gap. The CDR3 nucleotides are TGTGCCTGGAGTGTAGGTCACCCCTACGAGCAGTACTTC. This sequence encodes CAWSVGHPYEQYF.

This clonotype was recorded many times. The CDR3 spells CASSLVWGNTEAFF. CDR3 DNA: TGTGCCAGCAGCTTAGTCTGGGGGAACACTGAAGCTTTCTTT. This chain joins TRBV5-8 and TRBJ1-1; D is ambiguous. V lost 2 bases, J lost 1 base, and 9 bases lay in between. CDR3 size: 14 residues. Per germline, CDR1 SGHTS and CDR2 YDEGEE.

This clonotype appeared a few times. V usage is TRBV7-9 and J usage is TRBJ1-1; weak D call: TRBD1 (5 bases). The V end was cut by 5 bases, the J end by 5 bases, with 15 bases between. The CDR3 sequence is 14 residues long. Germline V CDR1 and CDR2: SEHNR, FQNEAQ (reference sequence). The CDR3 DNA is TGTGCCAGCAGCCCTAAGGGGTTAAGGACTGAAGCTTTCTTT. Translation: CASSPKGLRTEAFF.

This chain links TRBV6-1 with TRBJ1-4; D is unclear. Germline CDR1 reads MNHNS; CDR2 reads SASEGT. The ends were cut back, 5 bases at V and 5 bases at J, with 15 bases in the middle. The CDR3 totals 15 residues. CDR3 in amino acids: CASSSCGGVNEKLFF. The CDR3 DNA follows: TGTGCCAGCAGTTCCTGCGGCGGGGTAAATGAAAAACTGTTTTTT.

This clonotype appeared a few times. The chain links TRBV18 to TRBJ2-5, with TRBD1 matching over 10 bases. Losses at the gene ends were 3 bases for V and 5 bases for J; bases not matched to a gene: 9. Germline loops: CDR1 KGHSH, CDR2 LQKENI. CDR3 length equals 16 residues. The CDR3 reads CASSPQDRGLTETQYF. The CDR3 DNA is TGTGCCAGCTCACCTCAAGACAGGGGGCTTACGGAGACCCAGTACTTC. Together with reference TRBV18 and TRBJ2-5, the CDR3 gives the full variable domain: NAGVMQNPRHLVRRRGQEARLRCSPMKGHSHVYWYRQLPEEGLKFMVYLQKENIIDESGMPKERFSAEFPKEGPSILRIQQVVRGDSAAYFCASSPQDRGLTETQYFGPGTRLLVL.

The V and J genes are TRBV6-1 and TRBJ1-1; no clear D gene. V was trimmed by 6 bases and J by 1 base, leaving 18 bases between them. CDR3 length: 16 residues. CDR1 is MNHNS and CDR2 is SASEGT in the germline V gene. Here the CDR3 DNA reads TGTGCCAGCAGGGAACACGTGGTTCGGGAGAACACTGAAGCTTTCTTT. It specifies CASREHVVRENTEAFF.

This clonotype came up many times. The V call is TRBV6-5, the J call TRBJ1-1; a weak D match, TRBD1 (5 bases). The V gene lost 8 bases and the J gene lost 8 bases, with 33 bases spanning the gap. The CDR3 extends over 18 amino acids. Germline V CDR1 and CDR2: MNHEY, SVGAGI. The CDR3 bases are TGTGCCAGCGCAACGAATTCGGCCAGGGCCCTTTCCAGCGGAGAAGCTTTCTTT. It codes for CASATNSARALSSGEAFF.

The chain combines TRBV9 with TRBJ2-2; D not resolved. This CDR3 has 12 residues. CDR1 is SGDLS and CDR2 is YYNGEE in the germline V gene. V shed 1 base and J shed 5 bases, with 3 bases lying between them. The DNA for the CDR3 is TGTGCCAGCAGCGTAACGACCGGGGAGCTGTTTTTT. Translated, it gives CASSVTTGELFF.

The gene calls are TRBV7-9 and TRBJ1-2; no firm D call. This CDR3 contains 15 residues. Germline lookup yields CDR1 SEHNR and CDR2 FQNEAQ (reference sequence). The ends were cut back, 4 bases at V and 4 bases at J, with 16 bases in the middle. The CDR3 DNA reads TGTGCCAGCAGCTCAGTAAAAAGAGGCTTCTATGGCTACACCTTC. Translation: CASSSVKRGFYGYTF.

This clonotype was counted many times. The chain is built from TRBV4-3 and TRBJ1-5; 8 bases are a match to TRBD1. The V and J ends lost 0 bases and 2 bases, in that order; junction bases with no gene match: 3. The CDR3 spans 16 residues. The germline V gene encodes CDR1 LGHNA and CDR2 YSLEER. The CDR3 sequence: CASSQDQGAGNQPQHF. DNA of the CDR3: TGCGCCAGCAGCCAAGATCAGGGGGCGGGCAATCAGCCCCAGCATTTT.

This clonotype was detected many times. The J gene is TRBJ2-1, the V gene TRBV5-8; D is possibly TRBD1 (6 bases). The V end lost 4 bases, the J end lost 4 bases, and 15 bases lay between the germline ends. The CDR3 consists of 15 residues. CDR1 and CDR2 (germline): SGHTS, YDEGEE. CDR3 nucleotide sequence: TGTGCCAGCAGCGAAGACAGGCCGCCTTACAATGAGCAGTTCTTC. It specifies CASSEDRPPYNEQFF.

With regard to this clonotype: A much larger clone lies one base from this, so it may be a read error. Since no conserved phenylalanine or tryptophan closes the CDR3, a read error is the likely cause. The rearrangement links TRBV7-9 to TRBJ2-7; D might be TRBD2 (5 bases). Germline CDR1 reads SEHNR; CDR2 reads FQNEAQ (reference sequence). V was cut by 1 base and J by 5 bases, with 9 bases left in between. The CDR3 is 13 amino acids. CDR3 amino acids: CASSLGRANEQYL. The CDR3, as DNA: TGTGCCAGCAGCTTAGGGCGGGCCAACGAGCAGTACCTC.

This clonotype was picked up many times. V gene TRBV5-6 combines with J gene TRBJ1-2; D is unresolved. Trimming took 3 bases from V and 5 from J, leaving 14 bases between them. This CDR3 region has 14 residues. In germline, CDR1 is SGHDT, CDR2 YYEEEE. The CDR3: CASSSTVTFYGYTF. The CDR3 region has the DNA TGTGCCAGCAGCTCCACCGTAACCTTTTATGGCTACACCTTC.

Ten or more counts support this clonotype. This chain connects TRBV5-6 to TRBJ1-1; D is ambiguous. Trimming pared 5 bases from V and 5 bases from J, leaving 16 bases between. Germline-derived CDR1 and CDR2 are SGHDT and YYEEEE. The CDR3 contains 14 residues. The CDR3 protein is CASSPKGSGTEAFF. DNA of the CDR3: TGTGCCAGCAGTCCCAAGGGCTCGGGAACTGAAGCTTTCTTT.